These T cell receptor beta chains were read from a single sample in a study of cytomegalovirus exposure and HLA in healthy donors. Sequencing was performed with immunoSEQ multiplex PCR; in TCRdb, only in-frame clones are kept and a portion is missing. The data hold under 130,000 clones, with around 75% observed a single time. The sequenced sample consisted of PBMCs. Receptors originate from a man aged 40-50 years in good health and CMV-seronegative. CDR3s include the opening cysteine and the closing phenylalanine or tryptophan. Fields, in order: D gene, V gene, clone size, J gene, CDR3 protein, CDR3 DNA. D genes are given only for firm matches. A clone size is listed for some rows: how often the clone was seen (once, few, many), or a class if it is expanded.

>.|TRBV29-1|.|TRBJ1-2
CSVEQGWVDGYTF
TGCAGCGTCGAGCAGGGTTGGGTCGACGGCTACACCTTC
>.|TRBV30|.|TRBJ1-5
CAWSVKHGGSNQPQHF
TGTGCCTGGAGTGTAAAACATGGCGGGAGCAATCAGCCCCAGCATTTT
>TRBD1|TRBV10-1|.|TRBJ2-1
CASSDGQGAGDEQFF
TGCGCCAGCAGTGACGGGCAGGGGGCAGGGGATGAGCAGTTCTTC
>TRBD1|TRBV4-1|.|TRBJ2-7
CASSLGQDNSYEQYF
TGCGCCAGCAGCCTCGGACAGGACAACTCCTACGAGCAGTACTTC
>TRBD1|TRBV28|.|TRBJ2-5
CASSLPGTAQETQYF
TGTGCCAGCAGTTTACCCGGGACAGCGCAAGAGACCCAGTACTTC
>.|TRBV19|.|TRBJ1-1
CASSIGEGTEAFF
TGTGCCAGTAGTATCGGGGAGGGCACTGAAGCTTTCTTT
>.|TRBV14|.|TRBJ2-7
CASSQVLRGLGYEQYF
TGTGCCAGCAGCCAAGTTTTAAGGGGACTCGGCTACGAGCAGTACTTC
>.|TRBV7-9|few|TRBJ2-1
CASSLGPSSREVHEQFF
TGTGCCAGCAGCTTAGGTCCCTCGTCGAGGGAGGTACATGAGCAGTTCTTC
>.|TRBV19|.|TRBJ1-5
CASSPREVYQPQHF
TGTGCCAGTAGTCCCAGGGAGGTATATCAGCCCCAGCATTTT
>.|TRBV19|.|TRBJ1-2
CAVGGYTF
TGTGCCGTCGGTGGCTACACCTTC
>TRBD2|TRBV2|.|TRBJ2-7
CASSPYVSGNEQYF
TGTGCCAGCAGTCCTTACGTAAGCGGGAACGAGCAGTACTTC
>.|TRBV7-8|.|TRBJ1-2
CASSPRGGTPEVNYGYTF
TGTGCCAGCAGCCCCCGCGGCGGGACCCCCGAAGTTAACTATGGCTACACCTTC
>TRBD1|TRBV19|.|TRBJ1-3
CASSASSGTDSGNTIYF
TGTGCCAGTAGTGCCTCTTCCGGGACAGACTCTGGAAACACCATATATTTT
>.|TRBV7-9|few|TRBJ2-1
CSSSLGRGLTSYNEQFF
TGTTCCAGCAGCTTAGGCCGAGGACTAACCTCCTACAATGAGCAGTTCTTC
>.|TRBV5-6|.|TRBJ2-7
CASSLTGSSYEQYF
TGTGCCAGCAGCTTGACGGGTTCCTCCTACGAGCAGTACTTC
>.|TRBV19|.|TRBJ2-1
CASRGYNEQFF
TGTGCCAGCCGGGGGTACAATGAGCAGTTCTTC
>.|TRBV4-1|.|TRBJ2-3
CASSQDSSHSDTQYF
TGCGCCAGCAGCCAAGATTCTAGTCATTCAGATACGCAGTATTTT
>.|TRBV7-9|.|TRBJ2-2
CASSLVGNTGELFF
TGTGCCAGCAGCTTAGTCGGGAACACCGGGGAGCTGTTTTTT
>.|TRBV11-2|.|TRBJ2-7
CASSLVAGTLSEQYF
TGTGCCAGCAGCTTAGTCGCGGGAACCCTTTCCGAGCAGTACTTC
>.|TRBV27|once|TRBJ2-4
CASSLSSWGDIQYF
TGTGCCAGCAGTTTATCAAGTTGGGGGGACATTCAGTACTTC
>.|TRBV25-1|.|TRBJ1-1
CARTSDRMNTEAFF
TGTGCCAGAACCTCTGACAGGATGAACACTGAAGCTTTCTTT
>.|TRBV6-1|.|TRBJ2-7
CASGGGSYSYEQYF
TGTGCCAGCGGGGGCGGCAGCTACTCCTACGAGCAGTACTTC
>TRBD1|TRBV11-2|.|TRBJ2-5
CASSRTTGTGEETQYF
TGTGCCAGCAGCCGTACCACCGGGACAGGGGAGGAGACCCAGTACTTC
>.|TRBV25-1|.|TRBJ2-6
CASSGRVAGANVLTF
TGTGCCAGCAGTGGGAGGGTGGCTGGGGCCAACGTCCTGACTTTC
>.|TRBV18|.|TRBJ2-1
CASSPPEAPYNEQFF
TGTGCCAGCTCACCCCCCGAGGCGCCCTACAATGAGCAGTTCTTC
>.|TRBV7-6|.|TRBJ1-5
CASSPRFGQPQHF
TGTGCCAGCAGCCCGAGATTCGGGCAGCCCCAGCATTTT
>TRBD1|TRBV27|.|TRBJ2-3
CASSAPGTGGGDTQYF
TGTGCCAGCAGTGCCCCCGGGACAGGGGGCGGCGATACGCAGTATTTT